Following are 6 T cell receptor beta chains from one sample sequenced in a study of neurological immune-mediated disorders. Each CDR3 protein gets one entry after TCRdb re-called the 5' RACE reads with MiXCR. The data show about 50,000 distinct CDR3 sequences, about 9.4% seen once. The sequenced sample was PBMCs. The receptors here all came from a man aged 70 or older with HTLV-1-associated myelopathy (HAM/TSP).

This clonotype came up many times. The genes are TRBV7-2 and TRBJ2-4; perhaps TRBD1 as D (6 bases). Germline lookup yields CDR1 SGHTA and CDR2 FQGNSA. Trimming pared 5 bases from V and 0 bases from J, leaving 11 bases between. This CDR3 is 15 amino acids long. CDR3 region: CASSPGQIAKNIQYF. CDR3 bases: TGTGCCAGCAGCCCCGGACAGATAGCCAAAAACATTCAGTACTTC.

This clonotype was picked up many times. The rearrangement joins TRBV5-5 to TRBJ2-7; TRBD1 matches at 12 bases. J lost 5 bases, V lost 1 base, and 4 bases had no gene match. Looked up from germline, CDR1 is SGHKS and CDR2 is YYEKEE (reference sequence). The CDR3 totals 15 residues. Here the CDR3 reads CASSLLGQGADEQYF. The CDR3 nucleotides read TGTGCCAGCAGCTTGTTGGGACAGGGGGCCGACGAGCAGTACTTC.

This clonotype was picked up many times. This chain joins TRBV5-5 and TRBJ2-2; 7 nucleotides align to TRBD1. The CDR3 spans 13 residues. V lost 3 bases and J lost 7; bases outside the gene matches: 3. Germline-derived CDR1 and CDR2 are SGHKS and YYEKEE (reference sequence). CDR3 sequence: CASSSRQGGELFF. The CDR3 region has the DNA TGTGCCAGCAGCTCTAGACAGGGCGGGGAGCTGTTTTTT.

This clonotype was seen at least ten times. The CDR3 region is CASRDRIDEQFF. CDR3 DNA sequence: TGTGCCAGCAGGGACAGAATCGATGAGCAGTTCTTC. The V and J genes are TRBV6-6 and TRBJ2-1; TRBD1 is a possible D gene (6 bases). V was clipped by 6 bases and J by 8 bases, with 11 bases between them. Per germline, CDR1 MNHNY and CDR2 SVGAGI (reference sequence). CDR3 length: 12 amino acids.

This clonotype was recorded at least ten times. The CDR3: CATSSQGGETQYF. CDR3 nucleotide sequence: TGTGCCACCAGTAGCCAGGGGGGTGAGACCCAGTACTTC. J is TRBJ2-5 and V is TRBV15; TRBD1 is a possible D gene (7 bases). Germline lookup yields CDR1 LNHNV and CDR2 YYDKDF (reference sequence). With 6 bases removed from V and 5 bases from J, the gap between germline ends came to 13 bases. The CDR3 is 13 residues long.

This clonotype was picked up many times. The rearrangement uses TRBV20-1 and TRBJ1-2; D gene unclear. With 4 bases removed from V and 0 bases from J, the gap between germline ends came to 6 bases. The CDR3 consists of 12 residues. Germline assignment: CDR1 DFQATT and CDR2 SNEGSKA (reference sequence). CDR3 sequence reads: CSAITPNYGYTF. CDR3 nucleotide sequence: TGCAGTGCTATTACACCTAACTATGGCTACACCTTC.